The entry below gives a single T cell receptor (beta chain) sequence along with its context. Source study methods: Using reference gene primer amplification, nucleated cell counts were estimated. Method: immunoSEQ multiplex PCR; TCRdb's copy keeps in-frame clones and lacks some. The DNA gave D and trimming, while V, J and clone size come from that table. The sample lists 71,000 or so clones; approximately 83% were seen once. The data derive from a study of blood T cell repertoires in COVID-19. At the level of the study: Acute and convalescent COVID-19 specimens originated in the United States, Italy and Spain. Sources were T cells, B-cell-depleted T cells, or PBMCs; the material itself was cDNA or gDNA.

V shed 5 bases and J shed 7 bases, with 21 bases lying between them. Germline V CDR1 and CDR2: MDHEN, SYDVKM. This CDR3 contains 16 residues. The sequence derives from a man in his 70s with acute or convalescent COVID-19. The genes are TRBV28 and TRBJ1-5; D gene unclear. The sample taken for sequencing was peripheral blood. CDR3 protein: CASSNSGGNSRQPQHF. The CDR3 nucleotides are TGTGCCAGCAGTAATTCAGGCGGGAATTCTAGGCAGCCCCAGCATTTT.